The clone carrying this TCR beta chain was detected ten times or more. The record originates from a study of T cells after yellow fever vaccination. TCRdb called the 5' RACE reads again in MiXCR, with one record for every CDR3 protein. The data show some 350,000 distinct CDR3 sequences, 9.5% to 13% seen once. V was clipped by 4 bases and J by 0 bases, with 12 bases between them. Germline-derived CDR1 and CDR2 are MRHNA and SNTAGT. The CDR3 sequence is 16 residues long. The source was PBMCs, collected on the day of the first yellow fever vaccination. The chain carries TRBV6-4 and TRBJ2-2, with D tentatively TRBD1 (6 bases). The clonotype was recovered from a man aged 18 to 29 who received the YFV17D yellow fever vaccine. CDR3 bases: TGTGCCAGCAGTGTTGCACAGGGCGCGAACACCGGGGAGCTGTTTTTT. Its translation is CASSVAQGANTGELFF.